These 9 T cell receptor beta chains were sequenced from one sample in a study of cytomegalovirus exposure and HLA in healthy donors (TCRdb year 2017). The library was generated by the immunoSEQ multiplex PCR assay. TCRdb took over this immuneACCESS table, retaining in-frame rearrangements with V and J assigned. Such tables are incomplete; in checked studies, under half of the missing clones stem from an unresolved V gene, and the remainder is unexplained. Recorded for this sample are a few hundred thousand clones; 80% to 90% of them occurred a single time. Jointly, the top ten make up over 0.75% of the sample. Sequencing input: PBMCs. The receptor source for this set is a woman aged 18-30 years in good health and CMV-seronegative.

DNA of the CDR3: TGTGCTAGTGGTCACCACCTGACAGCGCCCGGGAACTATGGCTACACCTTC. It translates to CASGHHLTAPGNYGYTF. This rearrangement joins TRBV12-5 to TRBJ1-2; D perhaps matches TRBD1 (5 bases). Germline CDR1 and CDR2: LGHNT and FRNRAP. CDR3 size: 17 residues. Trimming cost V 5 bases and J 2 bases, with 21 bases left between them.

Worth noting for this clone: The same CDR3 is also encoded by other DNA sequences in this sample. The chain carries TRBV28 and TRBJ2-7; 10 nucleotides align to TRBD1. Per germline, CDR1 MDHEN and CDR2 SYDVKM. J gave up 1 base and V 5 bases, and 2 bases lay outside the gene matches. The CDR3 is 14 amino acids. CDR3 amino acids: CASSPGQGSYEQYF. The CDR3 nucleotides are TGTGCCAGCAGTCCGGGACAGGGGTCCTACGAGCAGTACTTC.

The chain uses TRBV6-1 and TRBJ1-3; 8 bases are shared with TRBD1. The germline V gene has CDR1 MNHNS and CDR2 SASEGT. This CDR3 region has 15 residues. Trimming took 6 bases from V and 7 from J; bases not matched to a gene: 11. This CDR3 is CASSSRGQGGNTIYF. CDR3 bases: TGTGCCAGCAGCTCCCGTGGACAGGGTGGGAACACCATATATTTT.

The chain recombines TRBV10-2 with TRBJ2-1; 12 bases agree with TRBD2. Germline V lookup: CDR1 WSHSY, CDR2 SAAADI. The CDR3 has 20 amino acids. J lost 0 bases, V lost 6 bases, and 15 bases had no gene match. CDR3 loop: CASRSLGLAGISSSYNEQFF. CDR3 coding DNA: TGCGCCAGCAGATCGCTCGGACTAGCGGGGATATCAAGCTCCTACAATGAGCAGTTCTTC.

The chain uses TRBV2 and TRBJ2-7, with D perhaps matching TRBD1 (6 bases). CDR1 is SNHLY, CDR2 FYNNEI, per germline. V was shortened by 10 bases and J by 5 bases, with 21 bases between the two germline ends. CDR3 length: 14 residues. The CDR3 DNA is TGTGCCACCGTAGACAGGAGAATGGGGGACGAGCAGTACTTC. Protein sequence: CATVDRRMGDEQYF.

V and J are TRBV7-9 and TRBJ2-1; the match to TRBD1 covers 7 bases. The CDR3 loop spans 12 amino acids. Germline V lookup: CDR1 SEHNR, CDR2 FQNEAQ (reference sequence). V was pared by 4 bases and J by 15 bases, with 9 bases of the junction left unmatched. The CDR3 reads CASSYNTGDRFF. CDR3 nucleotides: TGTGCCAGCAGCTACAATACAGGGGATCGGTTCTTC. The whole variable domain, filled in from reference TRBV7-9 and TRBJ2-1, reads DTGVSQNPRHKITKRGQNVTFRCDPISEHNRLYWYRQTLGQGPEFLTYFQNEAQLEKSRLLSDRFSAERPKGSFSTLEIQRTEQGDSAMYLCASSYNTGDRFFGPGTRLTVL.

V usage is TRBV9 and J usage is TRBJ1-2, with D perhaps matching TRBD1 (5 bases). The V end lost 4 bases, the J end lost 4 bases, and 17 bases lay between the germline ends. Germline CDR1 and CDR2: SGDLS and YYNGEE. This CDR3 has 15 residues. The CDR3 spells CASSLTGRDVYGYTF. The CDR3 DNA sequence: TGTGCCAGCAGCCTGACCGGGAGGGACGTCTATGGCTACACCTTC.

V is TRBV29-1 and J is TRBJ2-7, with 10 positions matching TRBD1. CDR3 length: 12 residues. Germline assignment: CDR1 SQVTM and CDR2 ANQGSEA. The V and J ends lost 6 bases and 6 bases, in that order; junction bases with no gene match: 5. The CDR3 coding sequence is TGCAGCGTCGGGACAGGGGACGTCGAGCAGTACTTC. Its protein is CSVGTGDVEQYF.

The chain employs TRBV5-4 and TRBJ2-3; 8 nucleotides line up with TRBD1. There are 15 residues in the CDR3. Trimming took 3 bases from V and 1 from J; bases not matched to a gene: 4. Germline CDR1 SGHNT, CDR2 YYREEE (reference sequence). CDR3 in amino acids: CASSSRDRRTDTQYF. CDR3 nucleotide sequence: TGTGCCAGCAGCTCCCGGGACAGGCGCACAGATACGCAGTATTTT.